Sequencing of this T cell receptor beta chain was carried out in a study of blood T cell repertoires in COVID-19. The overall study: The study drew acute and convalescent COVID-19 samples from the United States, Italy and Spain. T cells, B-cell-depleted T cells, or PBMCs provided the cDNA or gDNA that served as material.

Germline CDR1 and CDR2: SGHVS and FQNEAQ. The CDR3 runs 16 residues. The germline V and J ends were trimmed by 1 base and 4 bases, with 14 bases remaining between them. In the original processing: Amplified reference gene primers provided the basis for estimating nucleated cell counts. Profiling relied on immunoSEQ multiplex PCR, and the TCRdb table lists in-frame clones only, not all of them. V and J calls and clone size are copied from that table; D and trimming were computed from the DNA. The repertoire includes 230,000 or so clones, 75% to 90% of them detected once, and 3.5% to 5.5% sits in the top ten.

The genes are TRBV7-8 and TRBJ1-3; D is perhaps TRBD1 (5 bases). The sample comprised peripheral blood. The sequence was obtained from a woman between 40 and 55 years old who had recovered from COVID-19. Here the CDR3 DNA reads TGTGCCAGCAGCTTAGGATCTAGGTCAGGGGGAAACACCATATATTTT. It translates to CASSLGSRSGGNTIYF.